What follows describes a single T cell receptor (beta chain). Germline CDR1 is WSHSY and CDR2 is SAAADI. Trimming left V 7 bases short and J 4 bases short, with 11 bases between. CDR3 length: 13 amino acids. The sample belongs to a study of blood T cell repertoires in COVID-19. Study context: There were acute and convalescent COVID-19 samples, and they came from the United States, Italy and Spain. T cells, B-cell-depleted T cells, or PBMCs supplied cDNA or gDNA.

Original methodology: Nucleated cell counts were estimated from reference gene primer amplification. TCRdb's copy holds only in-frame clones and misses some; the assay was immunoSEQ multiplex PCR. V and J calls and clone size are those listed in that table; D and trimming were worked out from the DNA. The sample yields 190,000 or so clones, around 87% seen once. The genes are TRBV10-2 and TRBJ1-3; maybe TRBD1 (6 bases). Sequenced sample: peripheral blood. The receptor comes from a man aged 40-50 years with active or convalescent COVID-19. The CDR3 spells CASTRGEGNTIYF. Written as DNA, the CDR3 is TGCGCCAGCACCAGGGGCGAAGGAAACACCATATATTTT.